Below are 25 T cell receptor beta chains sequenced from a single sample in a study of T-cell reconstitution after alpha-beta-depleted transplantation in children. This sample's TCRbeta library carried unique molecular identifier barcodes. Each CDR3 protein is one row after TCRdb ran MiXCR on the PCR reads. The sample contains around 370,000 distinct CDR3 sequences, 10% of which appear only once. The material sequenced was PBMCs from the stem cell graft donor, taken from the stem cell graft. These receptors all stem from a human donor who donated a stem cell graft to a child with acute lymphoblastic leukemia.

In its sample, this clonotype was seen a few times. J is TRBJ1-6 and V is TRBV30, with a weak D call TRBD1 (5 bases). This CDR3 comprises 13 residues. CDR1 and CDR2 from the germline V gene are GTSNPN and SVGIG (reference sequence). Trimming cost V 3 bases and J 4 bases, with 7 bases left between them. Here the CDR3 reads CAWSQGYNSPLHF. The CDR3 DNA sequence: TGTGCCTGGAGCCAGGGATATAATTCACCCCTCCACTTT.

This clonotype was detected only a few times. The V call is TRBV9, the J call TRBJ2-1; maybe TRBD2 (5 bases). Deletions cut 0 bases from V and 0 bases from J, with 10 bases between. CDR3 size: 16 residues. Germline V gene sequence: CDR1 SGDLS, CDR2 YYNGEE. The CDR3, as DNA: TGTGCCAGCAGCGTAGCAGAGCGGCCCTCCTACAATGAGCAGTTCTTC. Its translation: CASSVAERPSYNEQFF.

V is TRBV7-9 and J is TRBJ2-7; no definite D call. The CDR3 sequence is 12 residues long. V dropped 5 bases and J dropped 7 bases, with 12 bases sitting between them. Per the germline V gene, CDR1 is SEHNR and CDR2 is FQNEAQ (reference sequence). The CDR3 nucleotides are TGTGCCAGCAGCATGAACACGTGGGAGCAGTACTTC. This sequence encodes CASSMNTWEQYF.

This clonotype was observed a few times. The rearrangement joins TRBV6-2 or TRBV6-3 to TRBJ1-5; 7 bases agree with TRBD1. V was pared by 2 bases and J by 11 bases, with 9 bases of the junction left unmatched. CDR1 MNHEY and CDR2 SVGEGT come from the germline V gene. The CDR3 length is 14 residues. This CDR3 reads CASSYVGARGAQHF. The CDR3 DNA reads as TGTGCCAGCAGTTACGTGGGGGCCAGGGGGGCCCAGCATTTT.

The V and J genes are TRBV12-3 or TRBV12-4 and TRBJ2-7, with TRBD1 identical over 10 bases. The CDR3 covers 14 residues. J was trimmed by 4 bases and V by 6 bases; bases with no gene match: 6. DNA for the CDR3: TGTGCCAGCAGCGACAGGGGGCGTCCATACGAGCAGTACTTC. It specifies CASSDRGRPYEQYF.

This clonotype came up many times. The chain joins TRBV29-1 to TRBJ2-7; TRBD2 aligns across 7 bases. The J segment lost 7 bases and the V segment lost 6 bases, leaving 15 bases of the junction unmatched. CDR3 length: 14 residues. Per germline, CDR1 SQVTM and CDR2 ANQGSEA. In DNA form, the CDR3 reads TGCAGCGTCCCCGGGAAGGTGGGGGGGAAAGAGCAGTACTTC. Residues: CSVPGKVGGKEQYF.

The chain joins TRBV11-2 to TRBJ2-3; 10 bases are shared with TRBD2. The CDR3 contains 18 residues. CDR1 and CDR2 from the germline V gene are SGHAT and FQNNGV. V trimming: 2 bases; J trimming: 3 bases; junction bases outside the gene matches: 11. CDR3: CASSLRPWTSGTTDTQYF. In DNA, the CDR3 is TGTGCCAGCAGCTTAAGGCCCTGGACTAGCGGAACGACAGATACGCAGTATTTT. Variable domain in full (rest from reference TRBV11-2 and TRBJ2-3): EAGVAQSPRYKIIEKRQSVAFWCNPISGHATLYWYQQILGQGPKLLIQFQNNGVVDDSQLPKDRFSAERLKGVDSTLKIQPAKLEDSAVYLCASSLRPWTSGTTDTQYFGPGTRLTVL.

There are a few counts of this clonotype. The V and J genes are TRBV7-6 and TRBJ2-5; 7 bases are a match to TRBD1. Losses at the gene ends were 5 bases for V and 2 bases for J; bases not matched to a gene: 11. Germline CDR1 is SGHVS and CDR2 is FNYEAQ. The CDR3 is made up of 16 amino acids. CDR3 residues: CASSQTTGLVQETQYF. The CDR3, as DNA: TGTGCCAGCAGCCAAACGACAGGGCTGGTTCAAGAGACCCAGTACTTC. Complete variable domain (other parts from reference TRBV7-6 and TRBJ2-5): GAGVSQSPRYKVTKRGQDVALRCDPISGHVSLYWYRQALGQGPEFLTYFNYEAQQDKSGLPNDRFSAERPEGSISTLTIQRTEQRDSAMYRCASSQTTGLVQETQYFGPGTRLLVL.

This clonotype was seen a few times. The V and J genes are TRBV10-2 and TRBJ2-7; 9 bases are shared with TRBD1. CDR3 length: 13 amino acids. V lost 6 bases and J lost 3; bases outside the gene matches: 3. Germline V gene data show CDR1 as WSHSY and CDR2 as SAAADI. Here the CDR3 reads CASRRDRVYEQYF. CDR3 DNA sequence: TGCGCCAGCAGGAGGGACAGGGTCTACGAGCAGTACTTC.

This chain uses TRBV4-2 with TRBJ1-3; 8 nucleotides align to TRBD1. Losses at the gene ends were 4 bases for V and 2 bases for J; bases not matched to a gene: 7. This CDR3 has 16 residues. CDR1 is LGHNA, CDR2 YNFKEQ, per germline. CDR3 sequence: CASSLLSGGTGNTIYF. The DNA of the CDR3 is TGTGCCAGCAGCCTTTTATCAGGGGGCACTGGAAACACCATATATTTT.

The chain joins TRBV27 to TRBJ1-5, with a possible D match to TRBD1 (5 bases). The CDR3 sequence is 13 residues long. Between the trimmed V and J ends, which lost 6 bases and 6 bases, there was a span of 12 bases. Germline V gene data show CDR1 as MNHEY and CDR2 as SMNVEV (reference sequence). The CDR3 reads CASSHAGGQPQHF. Written as DNA, the CDR3 is TGTGCCAGCAGCCACGCGGGGGGTCAGCCCCAGCATTTT.

The sample holds a few counts of this clonotype. The gene calls are TRBV18 and TRBJ2-7; TRBD2 agrees at 12 bases. V shed 3 bases and J 2 bases; nucleotides not matched to a gene: 5. CDR3 length equals 16 residues. Germline CDR1 reads KGHSH; CDR2 reads LQKENI. The CDR3 loop is CASSPMTSGSPYEQYF. The CDR3 DNA sequence: TGTGCCAGCTCACCTATGACTAGCGGGAGCCCCTACGAGCAGTACTTC.

The V call is TRBV28, the J call TRBJ2-1; D possibly corresponds to TRBD1 (6 bases). Trimming pared 5 bases from V and 4 bases from J, leaving 15 bases between. CDR3 length: 15 residues. CDR1 and CDR2 from the germline V gene are MDHEN and SYDVKM. CDR3 residues: CASSTQGFLYNEQFF. DNA for the CDR3: TGTGCCAGCAGTACACAGGGCTTCCTGTACAATGAGCAGTTCTTC.

This clonotype was seen more than once but under ten times. The chain joins TRBV9 to TRBJ2-7; maybe TRBD1 (6 bases). Germline V gives CDR1 SGDLS, CDR2 YYNGEE. Trimming took 0 bases from V and 3 from J, leaving 16 bases between them. This CDR3 region has 16 residues. The CDR3 protein is CASSVAGQGSGYEQYF. CDR3 nucleotides: TGTGCCAGCAGCGTAGCAGGGCAGGGGAGCGGCTACGAGCAGTACTTC.

This chain links TRBV10-2 with TRBJ2-1, with 8 bases matching TRBD1. V shed 9 bases, J shed 2 bases, and the junction held 9 bases outside the gene matches. CDR3 length: 15 residues. CDR1 is WSHSY, CDR2 SAAADI, per germline. This chain's CDR3 is CASRDRRGPYNEQFF. Here the CDR3 DNA reads TGCGCCAGTCGGGACAGGAGGGGTCCCTACAATGAGCAGTTCTTC.

This clonotype was detected a few times. The rearrangement joins TRBV5-1 to TRBJ2-2; 10 bases align to TRBD1. The CDR3 has 15 amino acids. V lost 2 bases to trimming and J lost 7 bases; unmatched junction nucleotides: 5. Germline CDR1 is SGHRS and CDR2 is YFSETQ. The CDR3 protein is CASSFQTGGLGELFF. DNA for the CDR3: TGCGCCAGCAGCTTCCAGACAGGGGGCCTCGGGGAGCTGTTTTTT.

This clonotype was picked up many times. This sequence joins TRBV29-1 and TRBJ1-1; D is unclear. This CDR3 comprises 13 residues. The V and J ends lost 1 base and 5 bases respectively, with 11 bases between them. The germline gives CDR1 SQVTM, CDR2 ANQGSEA. CDR3: CSVEGQRMTEAFF. CDR3 DNA sequence: TGCAGCGTTGAAGGGCAAAGGATGACTGAAGCTTTCTTT.

This clonotype occurred a few times. The gene calls are TRBV4-1 and TRBJ2-2, with 8 positions matching TRBD2. The CDR3 is 14 amino acids. Germline V lookup: CDR1 MGHRA, CDR2 YSYEKL. The V gene end was trimmed by 3 bases and the J gene end by 7 bases; junction bases not matched to a gene: 4. The CDR3 nucleotides read TGCGCCAGCAGCCAGGCGACTAGCGTCGGGGAGCTGTTTTTT. It encodes CASSQATSVGELFF.

This clonotype was detected many times. The chain recombines TRBV10-2 with TRBJ2-4, with 8 bases aligning to TRBD1. Germline values: CDR1 WSHSY, CDR2 SAAADI. The CDR3 runs to 13 residues. Trimming took 6 bases from V and 6 from J; bases not matched to a gene: 4. CDR3 DNA: TGCGCCAGCAGCGGACAGGGTTCAAACATTCAGTACTTC. This gives the protein CASSGQGSNIQYF.

The CDR3 reads CSARTSGSGEQYF. CDR3 bases: TGCAGTGCTAGGACTAGCGGGAGTGGCGAGCAGTACTTC. The chain has TRBV20-1 and TRBJ2-7, with 12 nucleotides matching TRBD2. Per germline, CDR1 DFQATT and CDR2 SNEGSKA (reference sequence). V was pared by 3 bases and J by 6 bases, with 3 bases of the junction left unmatched. The CDR3 is 13 amino acids.

This clonotype was seen more than once but under ten times. This CDR3 reads CASSSWTGGVGELFF. Here the CDR3 DNA reads TGTGCCAGCAGCTCATGGACAGGGGGCGTAGGGGAGCTGTTTTTT. The chain recombines TRBV7-8 with TRBJ2-2, with 11 bases identical to TRBD1. Germline V gene sequence: CDR1 SGHVS, CDR2 FQNEAQ. Unmatched junction bases numbered 6, after V lost 4 bases and J lost 8 bases. This CDR3 is 15 amino acids long.

V is TRBV25-1 and J is TRBJ2-7; D gene unclear. With 1 base removed from V and 2 bases from J, the gap between germline ends came to 9 bases. This CDR3 spans 14 amino acids. Per the germline V gene, CDR1 is MGHDK and CDR2 is SYGVNS. DNA of the CDR3: TGTGCCAGCAGTGAATTGGCAAGAACCTACGAGCAGTACTTC. This gives the protein CASSELARTYEQYF.

The chain combines TRBV12-3 or TRBV12-4 with TRBJ2-1, with D perhaps given as TRBD1 or TRBD2 (5 bases each). The CDR3 has 15 amino acids. V lost 1 base to trimming and J lost 2 bases, with 9 bases between them. CDR3 in amino acids: CASSLGDHPYNEQFF. The CDR3 coding sequence is TGTGCCAGCAGTTTAGGGGACCACCCCTACAATGAGCAGTTCTTC.

On this clonotype: This sequence may be a read error, since a much larger clone differs from it by one base. The rearrangement joins TRBV20-1 to TRBJ2-1; TRBD2 matches at 10 bases. From germline, CDR1 is DFQATT and CDR2 SNEGSKA (reference sequence). J was trimmed by 10 bases and V by 3 bases; bases with no gene match: 12. This CDR3 spans 15 amino acids. The CDR3 DNA reads as TGCAGTGCTAGTGACCCGACACTAGCGGGGAAAGAGCAGTTCTTC. It codes for CSASDPTLAGKEQFF.

The J gene is TRBJ2-5, the V gene TRBV7-6, with TRBD2 identical over 8 bases. Germline trimming cut 2 bases from V and 1 base from J; bases unmatched to any gene: 9. The CDR3 loop spans 17 amino acids. The V gene's germline CDR1 is SGHVS and CDR2 FNYEAQ. The CDR3: CASSLLAAGAVQETQYF. The CDR3 nucleotides read TGTGCCAGCAGCTTATTGGCAGCGGGAGCCGTCCAAGAGACCCAGTACTTC.